This T cell receptor beta chain was found in a study of cytomegalovirus exposure and HLA in healthy donors. The PCR was carried out with 60 Vbeta primers and 13 Jbeta primers. Original processing methods: Roughly 11 million shared chains were among the approximately 82 million unique TCR beta chains that a later analysis counted. The repertoire was sequenced with immunoSEQ multiplex PCR; TCRdb's copy has only in-frame clones and lacks some. The DNA was the basis for D and trimming; V, J and clone size are from that table. Altogether just under 95,000 clones are present, 70% to 90% being singletons, with the ten largest covering 5.6%. The sequencing input was PBMCs. The TCR was taken from a woman in her late teens or twenties in good health and CMV-seropositive.

The CDR3 DNA reads as TGTGCCAGCAGTTTATTAGCGATTGACAATGAGCAGTTCTTC. Its protein is CASSLLAIDNEQFF. The V gene is TRBV28, the J gene TRBJ2-1, with D possibly TRBD2 on 5 matching bases. The CDR3 loop spans 14 amino acids. V lost 1 base and J 5 bases, leaving 9 bases between the germline ends. In germline, CDR1 is MDHEN, CDR2 SYDVKM.